The 21 T cell receptor beta chains below come from one sample, sequenced in a study of T-cell memory formation after mild COVID-19. MiXCR was run by TCRdb on the 5' RACE reads, yielding one entry per CDR3 protein. The table shows 350,000 or so distinct CDR3 sequences, with roughly 21% occurring only once. The specimen sequenced was PBMCs or a T cell subset sorted from them (not recorded which). These receptors were collected from an adult woman who had mild COVID-19 (a few samples of this study predate the infection). Cell type and time point are not known.

There are a few counts of this clonotype. The chain is built from TRBV7-6 and TRBJ2-2; the match to TRBD2 covers 8 bases. This CDR3 has 20 amino acids. Germline lookup yields CDR1 SGHVS and CDR2 FNYEAQ. Trimming took 0 bases from V and 3 from J; bases not matched to a gene: 15. The CDR3 sequence: CASSLAPAGEMGRYTGELFF. The CDR3 bases are TGTGCCAGCAGCTTAGCGCCAGCGGGAGAAATGGGGCGGTACACCGGGGAGCTGTTTTTT.

The chain is built from TRBV4-2 and TRBJ2-5; D remains unclear. This CDR3 is 14 amino acids long. V was cut by 3 bases and J by 1 base, with 9 bases left in between. The V gene's germline CDR1 is LGHNA and CDR2 YNFKEQ. CDR3 sequence (DNA): TGTGCCAGCAGCCACAGCGTCGGCCAAGAGACCCAGTACTTC. Translated: CASSHSVGQETQYF.

The J gene is TRBJ1-2, the V gene TRBV2; 8 nucleotides line up with TRBD1. This CDR3 contains 15 residues. V gave up 5 bases and J gave up 7 bases; unmatched junction bases: 12. Per germline, CDR1 SNHLY and CDR2 FYNNEI. The CDR3 region has the DNA TGTGCCAGCAGTAATGATGGACAGGGAAGTGGTGGCTACACCTTC. Encoded protein: CASSNDGQGSGGYTF.

This chain connects TRBV4-2 to TRBJ1-2; D may be TRBD1 (5 bases). This CDR3 is built from 14 residues. Germline V gene lookup returns CDR1 LGHNA and CDR2 YNFKEQ. The V end was cut by 3 bases, the J end by 6 bases, with 14 bases between. In DNA, the CDR3 is TGTGCCAGCAGCCACCAGACAGAGGGCCATGGCTACACCTTC. Amino acid sequence: CASSHQTEGHGYTF.

V is TRBV6-5 and J is TRBJ2-1; 8 bases match TRBD2. Germline trimming cut 6 bases from V and 6 bases from J; bases unmatched to any gene: 7. The CDR3 extends over 14 amino acids. CDR1 MNHEY and CDR2 SVGAGI come from the germline V gene. The CDR3 coding sequence is TGTGCCAGCAGGGCAGCGGGAGCTCCCAATGAGCAGTTCTTC. This sequence encodes CASRAAGAPNEQFF.

This clonotype occurred a few times. The chain is built from TRBV18 and TRBJ2-2; TRBD1 aligns across 7 bases. Germline values: CDR1 KGHSH, CDR2 LQKENI. The CDR3 is made up of 15 amino acids. V shed 5 bases, J shed 5 bases, and the junction held 8 bases outside the gene matches. The CDR3: CASSEGQATTGELFF. CDR3 in DNA: TGTGCCAGCTCAGAAGGACAGGCTACAACCGGGGAGCTGTTTTTT.

The chain couples TRBV20-1 to TRBJ2-3, with D possibly matching TRBD2 (6 bases). Trimming shortened V by 4 bases and J by 3 bases, and 11 bases separated the two germline ends. In germline, CDR1 is DFQATT, CDR2 SNEGSKA (reference sequence). This CDR3 contains 13 residues. CDR3 sequence reads: CSAIAGYTDTQYF. CDR3 bases: TGCAGTGCTATTGCGGGATATACAGATACGCAGTATTTT.

This clonotype was counted only a few times. The chain uses TRBV5-4 and TRBJ2-2, with D maybe TRBD2 (7 bases). Germline V CDR1 and CDR2: SGHNT, YYREEE (reference sequence). Deletions cut 4 bases from V and 0 bases from J, with 13 bases between. The CDR3 is 16 residues long. The CDR3 nucleotides are TGTGCCAGCAGCCCGGCGGGGGCCCCGAACACCGGGGAGCTGTTTTTT. Translating it yields CASSPAGAPNTGELFF.

This clonotype was observed a few times. The chain employs TRBV25-1 and TRBJ2-3, with TRBD1 as a possible D gene (5 bases). The CDR3 contains 13 residues. The V end was cut by 7 bases, the J end by 0 bases, with 8 bases between. Germline V lookup: CDR1 MGHDK, CDR2 SYGVNS. In nucleotides, the CDR3 is TGTGCCAGCAACAGGCTTAGCACAGATACGCAGTATTTT. This sequence encodes CASNRLSTDTQYF.

In this sample, this clonotype turned up a few times. The rearrangement links TRBV12-3 or TRBV12-4 to TRBJ2-1; 9 bases are a match to TRBD1. The trim removed 3 bases at V and 1 base at J, leaving 7 bases unmatched. CDR3 length: 17 residues. The DNA for the CDR3 is TGTGCCAGCAGTTTCTCGACCGGGACAGGGTCCTACAATGAGCAGTTCTTC. Protein: CASSFSTGTGSYNEQFF.

This clonotype was observed a few times. This chain uses TRBV5-1 with TRBJ2-5, with D possibly TRBD2 on 6 matching bases. The CDR3 covers 15 residues. CDR1 and CDR2 from the germline V gene are SGHRS and YFSETQ. Trimming stripped 0 bases from V and 5 bases from J, with 14 bases between. CDR3 in amino acids: CASSLEASRGETQYF. CDR3 coding DNA: TGCGCCAGCAGCTTGGAGGCGTCCCGGGGGGAGACCCAGTACTTC. Full variable domain (remainder filled in from reference TRBV5-1 and TRBJ2-5): KAGVTQTPRYLIKTRGQQVTLSCSPISGHRSVSWYQQTPGQGLQFLFEYFSETQRNKGNFPGRFSGRQFSNSRSEMNVSTLELGDSALYLCASSLEASRGETQYFGPGTRLLVL.

This clonotype has only a few counts. This chain joins TRBV12-3 or TRBV12-4 and TRBJ1-2; 7 bases fit TRBD1. Trimming cost V 6 bases and J 6 bases; bases outside gene matches: 13. The CDR3 extends over 15 amino acids. CDR3 in DNA: TGTGCCAGCAGCCAAACTCGGACAGGCCTCCATGGCTACACCTTC. Its translation is CASSQTRTGLHGYTF.

This clonotype was seen only a few times. V usage is TRBV7-9 and J usage is TRBJ2-1, with 13 bases aligning to TRBD2. The trim removed 0 bases at V and 9 bases at J, leaving 5 bases unmatched. The germline gives CDR1 SEHNR, CDR2 FQNEAQ (reference sequence). The CDR3 is 16 residues long. The CDR3 protein is CASSLAGTSGMGEQFF. The CDR3 bases are TGTGCCAGCAGCTTAGCAGGGACTAGCGGGATGGGTGAGCAGTTCTTC. Using reference TRBV7-9 and TRBJ2-1 for the parts outside the CDR3, the full variable domain is DTGVSQNPRHKITKRGQNVTFRCDPISEHNRLYWYRQTLGQGPEFLTYFQNEAQLEKSRLLSDRFSAERPKGSFSTLEIQRTEQGDSAMYLCASSLAGTSGMGEQFFGPGTRLTVL.

This chain links TRBV12-3 or TRBV12-4 with TRBJ2-5; 11 nucleotides align to TRBD2. J lost 0 bases, V lost 4 bases, and 10 bases had no gene match. CDR3 length: 18 amino acids. The DNA for the CDR3 is TGTGCCAGCAGTTGCCCCCCTTCTAGCGGGGGGTACCAAGAGACCCAGTACTTC. It translates to CASSCPPSSGGYQETQYF.

This clonotype was seen only a few times. The genes are TRBV7-8 and TRBJ1-1; no clear D. CDR1 and CDR2 (germline): SGHVS, FQNEAQ. The CDR3 is 14 residues long. V was trimmed by 0 bases and J by 6 bases, leaving 11 bases between them. The CDR3 DNA sequence: TGTGCCAGCAGCTTAGCGCAGAGGAAGGCTGAAGCTTTCTTT. It specifies CASSLAQRKAEAFF.

This clonotype was seen at least ten times. V gene TRBV27 combines with J gene TRBJ2-1, with 11 bases identical to TRBD2. This CDR3 is built from 15 residues. Germline assignment: CDR1 MNHEY and CDR2 SMNVEV (reference sequence). V lost 5 bases, J lost 6 bases, and 6 bases stayed unmatched. DNA of the CDR3: TGTGCCAGCAGTCCCCGACTAGCGGGGCGCAATGAGCAGTTCTTC. Translation gives CASSPRLAGRNEQFF.

The chain couples TRBV3-1 to TRBJ2-7; D is unclear. This CDR3 is 13 amino acids long. Germline values: CDR1 LGHDT, CDR2 YNNKEL (reference sequence). V lost 2 bases to trimming and J lost 2 bases, with 7 bases between them. The CDR3 DNA reads as TGTGCCAGCAGCCAACTTATCACCTACGAGCAGTACTTC. This sequence encodes CASSQLITYEQYF.

The gene calls are TRBV24-1 and TRBJ1-2, with 8 bases that match TRBD1. Germline values: CDR1 KGHDR, CDR2 SFDVKD. V dropped 3 bases and J dropped 3; count of bases not matched to a gene: 11. CDR3 length: 17 amino acids. The CDR3 region is CATSDGRAGGKDYGYTF. Written as DNA, the CDR3 is TGTGCCACCAGTGATGGAAGGGCAGGGGGCAAGGACTATGGCTACACCTTC.

This clonotype has more than one count but fewer than ten. The rearrangement uses TRBV5-1 and TRBJ2-3; D is uncertain. Germline V gene sequence: CDR1 SGHRS, CDR2 YFSETQ. This CDR3 spans 15 amino acids. V was shortened by 0 bases and J by 4 bases, with 12 bases between the two germline ends. This CDR3 reads CASSLARNSADTQYF. Written as DNA, the CDR3 is TGCGCCAGCAGCTTGGCCCGCAACTCCGCAGATACGCAGTATTTT.

V is TRBV19 and J is TRBJ2-5; 10 nucleotides agree with TRBD1. The CDR3 runs to 13 residues. With 8 bases clipped from V and 5 bases from J, the junction kept 5 bases outside the gene matches. From germline, CDR1 is LNHDA and CDR2 SQIVND (reference sequence). The CDR3 region has the DNA TGTGCCAGTCGACAGGGGGCTAAGGAGACCCAGTACTTC. As protein: CASRQGAKETQYF.

This clonotype was detected a few times. The V call is TRBV15, the J call TRBJ2-5; 8 bases line up with TRBD2. Per germline, CDR1 LNHNV and CDR2 YYDKDF (reference sequence). V lost 5 bases and J lost 5; bases outside the gene matches: 13. The CDR3 length is 16 residues. CDR3 residues: CATSGQRGLSYETQYF. In DNA form, the CDR3 reads TGTGCCACCAGCGGACAGCGGGGGCTCTCCTACGAGACCCAGTACTTC. Full variable domain (rest looked up from reference TRBV15 and TRBJ2-5): DAMVIQNPRYQVTQFGKPVTLSCSQTLNHNVMYWYQQKSSQAPKLLFHYYDKDFNNEADTPDNFQSRRPNTSFCFLDIRSPGLGDTAMYLCATSGQRGLSYETQYFGPGTRLLVL.